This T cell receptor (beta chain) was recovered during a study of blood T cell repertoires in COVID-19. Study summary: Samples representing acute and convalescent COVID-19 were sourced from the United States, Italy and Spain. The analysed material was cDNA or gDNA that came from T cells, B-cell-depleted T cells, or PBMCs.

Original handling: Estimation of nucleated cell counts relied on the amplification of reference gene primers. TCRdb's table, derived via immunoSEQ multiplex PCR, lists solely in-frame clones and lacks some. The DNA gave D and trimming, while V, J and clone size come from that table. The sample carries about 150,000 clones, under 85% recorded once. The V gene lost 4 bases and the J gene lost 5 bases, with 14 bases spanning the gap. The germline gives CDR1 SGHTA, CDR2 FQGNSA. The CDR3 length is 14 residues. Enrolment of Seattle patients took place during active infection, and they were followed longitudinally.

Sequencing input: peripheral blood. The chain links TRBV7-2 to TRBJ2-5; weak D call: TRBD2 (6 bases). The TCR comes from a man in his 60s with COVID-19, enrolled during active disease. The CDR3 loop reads CASSSTRFGETQYF. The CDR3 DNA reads TGTGCCAGCAGCTCGACTAGATTCGGCGAGACCCAGTACTTC.